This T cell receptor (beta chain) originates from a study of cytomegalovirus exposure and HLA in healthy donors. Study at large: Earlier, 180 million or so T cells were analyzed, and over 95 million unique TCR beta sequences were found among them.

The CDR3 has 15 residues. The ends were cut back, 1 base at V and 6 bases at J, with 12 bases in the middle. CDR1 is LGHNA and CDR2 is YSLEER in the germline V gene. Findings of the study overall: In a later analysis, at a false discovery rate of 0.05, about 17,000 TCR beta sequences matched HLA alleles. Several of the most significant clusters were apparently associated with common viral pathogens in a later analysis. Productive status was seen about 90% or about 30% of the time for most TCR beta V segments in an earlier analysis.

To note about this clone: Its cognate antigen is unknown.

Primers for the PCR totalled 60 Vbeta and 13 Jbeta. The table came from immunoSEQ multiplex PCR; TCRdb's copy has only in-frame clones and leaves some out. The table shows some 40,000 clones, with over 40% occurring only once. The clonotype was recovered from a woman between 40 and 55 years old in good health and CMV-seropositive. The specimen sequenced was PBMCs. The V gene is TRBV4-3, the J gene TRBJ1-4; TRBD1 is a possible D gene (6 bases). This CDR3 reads CASSQGTVRDEKLFF. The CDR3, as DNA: TGCGCCAGCAGCCAAGGGACAGTGAGGGATGAAAAACTGTTTTTT.